One and the same sample provided the 28 T cell receptor beta chains below, sequenced in a study of cytomegalovirus exposure and HLA in healthy donors. Data came from immunoSEQ multiplex PCR; TCRdb stores just in-frame clones and leaves some out. Of approximately 160,000 clones listed, 86% were seen once; the top ten hold roughly 6%. The material sequenced was PBMCs. Source of these receptors: a woman under 40 in good health and CMV-seronegative.

This rearrangement joins TRBV9 to TRBJ1-2; 7 positions agree with TRBD1. The CDR3 consists of 15 residues. V was clipped by 0 bases and J by 7 bases; unmatched bases: 9. CDR1 SGDLS and CDR2 YYNGEE come from the germline V gene. The CDR3 DNA reads as TGTGCCAGCAGCGTAGCTTCGACAGGGCTGGGTGGCTACACCTTC. Residues: CASSVASTGLGGYTF.

The genes are TRBV12-5 and TRBJ1-5; 9 positions match TRBD1. This CDR3 contains 15 residues. V shed 1 base and J 4 bases; nucleotides not matched to a gene: 2. CDR1 is LGHNT and CDR2 is FRNRAP in the germline V gene. CDR3 region: CASGLGQGVNQPQHF. For the CDR3, the DNA is TGTGCTAGTGGTTTGGGACAGGGGGTAAATCAGCCCCAGCATTTT.

The genes are TRBV27 and TRBJ2-7, with 10 bases aligning to TRBD1. Germline values: CDR1 MNHEY, CDR2 SMNVEV (reference sequence). The CDR3 extends over 16 amino acids. Losses at the gene ends were 5 bases for V and 3 bases for J; bases not matched to a gene: 10. CDR3 amino acids: CASSPQIGTGVYEQYF. CDR3 nucleotide sequence: TGTGCCAGCAGTCCCCAGATAGGGACAGGGGTCTACGAGCAGTACTTC.

This clone was observed a handful of times. The chain employs TRBV7-9 and TRBJ1-4, with 8 positions matching TRBD1. The trim removed 5 bases at V and 8 bases at J, leaving 7 bases unmatched. The length of the CDR3 is 14 residues. Germline-derived CDR1 and CDR2 are SEHNR and FQNEAQ (reference sequence). The CDR3 is CASSQGTGAEKLFF. CDR3 coding DNA: TGTGCCAGCAGCCAAGGGACAGGAGCAGAAAAACTGTTTTTT.

This clone was observed a handful of times. The chain combines TRBV6-4 with TRBJ1-5; D is unresolved. CDR1 is MRHNA and CDR2 is SNTAGT in the germline V gene. V lost 7 bases and J lost 0, with 16 bases in between. The CDR3 spans 16 residues. The chain's CDR3 is CASTLGRIYSNQPQHF. In nucleotides, the CDR3 is TGTGCCAGCACTCTCGGCAGGATCTATAGCAATCAGCCCCAGCATTTT.

A note on this clone: The same CDR3 also results from other DNA sequences found in this sample. The V call is TRBV2, the J call TRBJ2-7, with D unclear. V was clipped by 3 bases and J by 3 bases, with 6 bases between them. This CDR3 spans 12 amino acids. Germline CDR1 is SNHLY and CDR2 is FYNNEI. The CDR3 loop reads CASSDAGYEQYF. The DNA of the CDR3 is TGTGCCAGCAGTGACGCTGGCTACGAGCAGTACTTC. Full variable domain (outside the CDR3, taken from reference TRBV2 and TRBJ2-7): EPEVTQTPSHQVTQMGQEVILRCVPISNHLYFYWYRQILGQKVEFLVSFYNNEISEKSEIFDDQFSVERPDGSNFTLKIRSTKLEDSAMYFCASSDAGYEQYFGPGTRLTVT.

This clone was observed a handful of times. The chain has TRBV7-3 and TRBJ2-2, with TRBD2 matching over 11 bases. Germline loops: CDR1 SGHTA, CDR2 FQGTGA. With 6 bases clipped from V and 5 bases from J, the junction kept 5 bases outside the gene matches. This CDR3 region has 15 residues. The chain's CDR3 is CASSLAGGLTGELFF. The CDR3 DNA sequence: TGTGCCAGCAGTCTAGCGGGAGGACTGACCGGGGAGCTGTTTTTT.

This clone was seen only a few times. The genes are TRBV28 and TRBJ2-7; D gene uncertain. The CDR3 has 12 amino acids. The V end lost 0 bases, the J end lost 3 bases, and 3 bases lay between the germline ends. Germline V gene sequence: CDR1 MDHEN, CDR2 SYDVKM. The CDR3 bases are TGTGCCAGCAGTTTATGGGGCTACGAGCAGTACTTC. Its translation: CASSLWGYEQYF. Filled out from reference TRBV28 and TRBJ2-7, the complete variable domain reads DVKVTQSSRYLVKRTGEKVFLECVQDMDHENMFWYRQDPGLGLRLIYFSYDVKMKEKGDIPEGYSVSREKKERFSLILESASTNQTSMYLCASSLWGYEQYFGPGTRLTVT.

The chain joins TRBV7-9 to TRBJ2-7; a weak D match, TRBD2 (8 bases). Trimming shortened V by 5 bases and J by 1 base, and 21 bases separated the two germline ends. In germline, CDR1 is SEHNR, CDR2 FQNEAQ (reference sequence). The CDR3 extends over 17 amino acids. This CDR3 reads CASSPFRGGDRSYEQYF. CDR3 nucleotide sequence: TGTGCCAGCAGCCCATTCCGGGGGGGGGACAGATCCTACGAGCAGTACTTC.

The chain recombines TRBV7-8 with TRBJ2-5; D is ambiguous. Trimming stripped 2 bases from V and 3 bases from J, with 7 bases between. Germline V gene lookup returns CDR1 SGHVS and CDR2 FQNEAQ. The CDR3 loop spans 13 amino acids. The CDR3 here is CASSLSREETQYF. As DNA, the CDR3 is TGTGCCAGCAGCTTATCACGGGAAGAGACCCAGTACTTC. The entire variable domain, with the rest obtained from reference TRBV7-8 and TRBJ2-5, is as follows: GAGVSQSPRYKVAKRGQDVALRCDPISGHVSLFWYQQALGQGPEFLTYFQNEAQLDKSGLPSDRFFAERPEGSVSTLKIQRTQQEDSAVYLCASSLSREETQYFGPGTRLLVL.

V is TRBV6-1 and J is TRBJ2-7; possibly TRBD1 for D (6 bases). The V and J ends lost 4 bases and 1 base respectively, with 11 bases between them. The germline V gene encodes CDR1 MNHNS and CDR2 SASEGT. This CDR3 contains 14 residues. CDR3: CASSAGTNSYEQYF. CDR3 coding DNA: TGTGCCAGCAGTGCCGGGACAAATTCCTACGAGCAGTACTTC.

The rearrangement links TRBV28 to TRBJ1-4; D uncertain. CDR3 length equals 14 residues. Trimming took off 0 bases at V and 3 bases at J, with 5 bases between the two ends. The germline gives CDR1 MDHEN, CDR2 SYDVKM. CDR3 DNA sequence: TGTGCCAGCAGTTTATGGGGTTCTAATGAAAAACTGTTTTTT. It is translated as CASSLWGSNEKLFF. The complete variable domain, with remaining parts taken from reference TRBV28 and TRBJ1-4, reads DVKVTQSSRYLVKRTGEKVFLECVQDMDHENMFWYRQDPGLGLRLIYFSYDVKMKEKGDIPEGYSVSREKKERFSLILESASTNQTSMYLCASSLWGSNEKLFFGSGTQLSVL.

The chain couples TRBV18 to TRBJ1-3; D gene unclear. Germline CDR1 and CDR2: KGHSH and LQKENI. The CDR3 loop spans 16 amino acids. The V end lost 2 bases, the J end lost 2 bases, and 13 bases lay between the germline ends. CDR3 bases: TGTGCCAGCTCACCAAGGGTTTTAGGGCCTGGAAACACCATATATTTT. Its translation is CASSPRVLGPGNTIYF.

The rearrangement joins TRBV21-1 to TRBJ2-2. TRBV21-1 is classified as a pseudogene. The length of the CDR3 is 13 residues. The CDR3 DNA reads TGTGCCAGCAGAGGCGCCAGCACCGGGGAGCTGTTTTTT. This codes for CASRGASTGELFF.

V is TRBV4-3 and J is TRBJ1-2, with D possibly being TRBD1 (6 bases). In germline, CDR1 is LGHNA, CDR2 YSLEER. V lost 0 bases to trimming and J lost 5 bases, with 13 bases between them. The CDR3 is 15 amino acids. The CDR3 DNA reads TGCGCCAGCAGCCAAGATCCGGGGGGCGCTTATGGCTACACCTTC. Translation gives CASSQDPGGAYGYTF.

The rearrangement links TRBV5-1 to TRBJ2-1; D gene ambiguous. Germline V CDR1 and CDR2: SGHRS, YFSETQ. The CDR3 covers 11 residues. Trimming pared 4 bases from V and 7 bases from J, leaving 6 bases between. The CDR3 region is CASSLSNEQFF. The DNA of the CDR3 is TGCGCCAGCAGCCTGAGTAATGAGCAGTTCTTC.

This clone is a singleton in its sample. The CDR3 sequence is CASSFRAATGELFF. The CDR3 DNA sequence: TGTGCCAGCAGCTTCCGGGCGGCCACCGGGGAGCTGTTTTTT. This chain connects TRBV11-3 to TRBJ2-2; no definite D call. This CDR3 contains 14 residues. The germline V gene encodes CDR1 SGHNT and CDR2 YENEEA. The V gene lost 3 bases and the J gene lost 4 bases, with 9 bases spanning the gap.

This chain connects TRBV6-5 to TRBJ1-1; no reliable D call. CDR1 and CDR2 from the germline V gene are MNHEY and SVGAGI. The CDR3 is 14 amino acids. V lost 6 bases to trimming and J lost 8 bases, with 19 bases between them. CDR3 DNA sequence: TGTGCCAGCAGCCGCCCGCTTCCAGGTGGCGAAGCTTTCTTT. Translated, it gives CASSRPLPGGEAFF.

V is TRBV4-2 and J is TRBJ2-1; D remains ambiguous. Germline CDR1 LGHNA, CDR2 YNFKEQ. V was pared by 3 bases and J by 4 bases, with 4 bases between. The CDR3 contains 12 residues. CDR3 bases: TGTGCCAGCAGCCACAGGTACAATGAGCAGTTCTTC. Encoded protein: CASSHRYNEQFF.

This clone was seen just once. The gene calls are TRBV11-2 and TRBJ2-1, with TRBD2 identical over 11 bases. Germline V gene lookup returns CDR1 SGHAT and CDR2 FQNNGV. The ends lost 5 bases at V and 4 bases at J; junction bases unmatched: 7. CDR3 length equals 16 residues. DNA of the CDR3: TGTGCCAGCAGCCTTTTAGCGGGGGGGAAATACAATGAGCAGTTCTTC. It translates to CASSLLAGGKYNEQFF. The whole variable domain, remainder taken from reference TRBV11-2 and TRBJ2-1, is EAGVAQSPRYKIIEKRQSVAFWCNPISGHATLYWYQQILGQGPKLLIQFQNNGVVDDSQLPKDRFSAERLKGVDSTLKIQPAKLEDSAVYLCASSLLAGGKYNEQFFGPGTRLTVL.

The chain has TRBV27 and TRBJ2-1; D unresolved. Germline V CDR1 and CDR2: MNHEY, SMNVEV (reference sequence). Trimming took 2 bases from V and 7 from J, leaving 15 bases between them. The CDR3 loop spans 15 amino acids. Here the CDR3 reads CASSLSVSARNEQFF. DNA for the CDR3: TGTGCCAGCAGTTTAAGTGTCTCCGCGAGGAATGAGCAGTTCTTC.

V and J are TRBV2 and TRBJ2-5; 8 bases match TRBD1. The V segment lost 6 bases and the J segment 0 bases; nucleotides outside the gene matches: 6. Germline V gives CDR1 SNHLY, CDR2 FYNNEI. This CDR3 contains 15 residues. CDR3 in DNA: TGTGCCAGCAGGGACAGGGCTTGGAACCAAGAGACCCAGTACTTC. Its translation is CASRDRAWNQETQYF. Based on the CDR3 plus reference TRBV2 and TRBJ2-5, the full variable domain is EPEVTQTPSHQVTQMGQEVILRCVPISNHLYFYWYRQILGQKVEFLVSFYNNEISEKSEIFDDQFSVERPDGSNFTLKIRSTKLEDSAMYFCASRDRAWNQETQYFGPGTRLLVL.

This clone came up once. The chain employs TRBV5-1 and TRBJ1-2; 8 positions agree with TRBD1. The CDR3 consists of 15 residues. CDR1 and CDR2 from the germline V gene are SGHRS and YFSETQ. Trimming took 7 bases from V and 8 from J; bases not matched to a gene: 16. The CDR3 nucleotides read TGCGCCAGCGGGTTACAGGGGGAGAGTGCAGGCGGCTACACCTTC. It yields the protein CASGLQGESAGGYTF.

This clone is a singleton in its sample. The chain combines TRBV6-6 with TRBJ1-1; TRBD1 aligns across 7 bases. Looked up from germline, CDR1 is MNHNY and CDR2 is SVGAGI (reference sequence). With 5 bases clipped from V and 10 bases from J, the junction kept 10 bases outside the gene matches. The CDR3 has 13 residues. The CDR3, as DNA: TGTGCCAGCAGTAGCCGGGACAGCCAACCAGCTTTCTTT. Its protein is CASSSRDSQPAFF.

The rearrangement links TRBV30 to TRBJ2-6; D gene ambiguous. Germline lookup yields CDR1 GTSNPN and CDR2 SVGIG (reference sequence). This CDR3 has 14 residues. The CDR3 protein is CMSGSGPGANVLTF. The CDR3 DNA reads TGTATGTCGGGCTCAGGACCTGGGGCCAACGTCCTGACTTTC.

This clone has a single count. The chain has TRBV11-2 and TRBJ1-4; D may be TRBD1 (5 bases). The germline V gene encodes CDR1 SGHAT and CDR2 FQNNGV. Trimming left V 5 bases short and J 4 bases short, with 20 bases between. The length of the CDR3 is 17 residues. The chain's CDR3 is CASSPPGAESLNEKLFF. The CDR3 DNA reads TGTGCCAGCAGCCCACCTGGGGCAGAGTCCCTTAATGAAAAACTGTTTTTT.

The chain joins TRBV28 to TRBJ1-3; D is unclear. This CDR3 has 14 amino acids. V dropped 4 bases and J dropped 3 bases, with 10 bases sitting between them. Germline CDR1 MDHEN, CDR2 SYDVKM. The CDR3 sequence is CASSSLDVGNTIYF. The CDR3 coding sequence is TGTGCCAGCAGTTCGCTGGACGTTGGAAACACCATATATTTT. Full variable domain (rest looked up from reference TRBV28 and TRBJ1-3): DVKVTQSSRYLVKRTGEKVFLECVQDMDHENMFWYRQDPGLGLRLIYFSYDVKMKEKGDIPEGYSVSREKKERFSLILESASTNQTSMYLCASSSLDVGNTIYFGEGSWLTVV.

The chain couples TRBV19 to TRBJ1-2; D perhaps matches TRBD1 (5 bases). CDR1 is LNHDA and CDR2 is SQIVND in the germline V gene (reference sequence). Trimming removed 8 bases from V and 4 bases from J, with 23 bases in between. This CDR3 contains 16 residues. CDR3 sequence (DNA): TGTGCCAGTTCAACTGGCTCGGGGCTCCCTATCTATGGCTACACCTTC. This translates into CASSTGSGLPIYGYTF. Drawing the rest from reference TRBV19 and TRBJ1-2, the complete variable domain is DGGITQSPKYLFRKEGQNVTLSCEQNLNHDAMYWYRQDPGQGLRLIYYSQIVNDFQKGDIAEGYSVSREKKESFPLTVTSAQKNPTAFYLCASSTGSGLPIYGYTFGSGTRLTVV.